This T cell receptor (beta chain) is from a study of T cells in Graves' hyperthyroidism and ophthalmopathy. It was RNA transcripts that yielded the amplified TCR beta CDR3 regions. The study used the HTBI primer set for a first-round RT-PCR of the TCR CDR3. TCRdb independently ran MiXCR on the multiplex PCR reads; one entry per CDR3 protein. Among hundreds of thousands of distinct CDR3 sequences, around a quarter were seen once, and the ten largest hold about 11%. The sample holds many counts of this clonotype. Its antigen is currently unknown. Trimming at V came to 5 bases and at J to 4 bases, leaving 4 bases not matched to a gene. This CDR3 has 15 residues. Germline CDR1 and CDR2: SGHTA and FQGTGA. Study observations and caveats: Appearing also in blood were most of the thyroid clonotypes expanded above 0.001.

The chain employs TRBV7-3 and TRBJ2-2; 10 bases match TRBD1. The TCR comes from a young woman with Graves' ophthalmopathy. Sequencing input: blood. The DNA for the CDR3 is TGTGCCAGCAGCCCTCGGACAGGGGGCACCGGGGAGCTGTTTTTT. Translating it yields CASSPRTGGTGELFF.